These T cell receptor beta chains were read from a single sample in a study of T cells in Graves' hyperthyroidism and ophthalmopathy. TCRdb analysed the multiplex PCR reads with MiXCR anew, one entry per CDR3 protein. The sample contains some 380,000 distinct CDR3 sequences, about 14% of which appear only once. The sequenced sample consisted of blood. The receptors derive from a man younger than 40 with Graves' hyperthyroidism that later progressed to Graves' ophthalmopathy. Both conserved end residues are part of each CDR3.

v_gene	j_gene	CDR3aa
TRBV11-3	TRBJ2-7	CASSSVTGYEQYF
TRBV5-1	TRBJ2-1	CASSLEARSYNEQFF
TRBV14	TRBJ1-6	CASSHPGQGYNSPLHF
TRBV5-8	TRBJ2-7	CASSHWTTYEQYF
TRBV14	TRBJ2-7	CASGGYRWEQYF
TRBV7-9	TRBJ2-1	CASSVPGQGYNEQFF
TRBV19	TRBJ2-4	CASSIEIKVGLHKNIQYF
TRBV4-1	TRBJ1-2	CASSQGVILYGYTF
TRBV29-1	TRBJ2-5	CSVEDSRGLQETQYF
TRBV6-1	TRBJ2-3	CASSLQGWGTDTQYF